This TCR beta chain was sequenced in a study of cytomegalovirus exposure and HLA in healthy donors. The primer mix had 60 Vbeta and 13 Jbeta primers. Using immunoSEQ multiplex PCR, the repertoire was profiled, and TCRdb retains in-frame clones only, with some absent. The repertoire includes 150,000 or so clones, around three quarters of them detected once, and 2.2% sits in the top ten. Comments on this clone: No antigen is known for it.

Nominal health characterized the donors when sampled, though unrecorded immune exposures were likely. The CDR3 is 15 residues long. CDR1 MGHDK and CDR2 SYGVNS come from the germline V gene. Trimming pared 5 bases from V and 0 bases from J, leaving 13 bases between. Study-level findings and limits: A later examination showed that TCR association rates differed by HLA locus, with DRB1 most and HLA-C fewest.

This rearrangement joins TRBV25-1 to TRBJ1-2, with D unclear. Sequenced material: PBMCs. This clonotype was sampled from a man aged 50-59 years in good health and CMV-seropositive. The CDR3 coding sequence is TGTGCCAGCAGTTCGCGGGGAGTAGCTAACTATGGCTACACCTTC. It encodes CASSSRGVANYGYTF.